Listed below are T cell receptor beta chains from one sample, sequenced in a study of OX40 agonist ivuxolimab in advanced cancers. This table comes from immunoSEQ multiplex PCR, and its TCRdb copy is limited to in-frame clones, with some not included. The profile shows about 73,000 clones, around 86% of them singletons. Here the sequenced sample was CD4+ or CD8+ T cells sorted from blood, taken in a trial of the OX40 agonist ivuxolimab. Every receptor here comes from an adult with an advanced solid tumor such as melanoma, head and neck, liver or kidney cancer. Each CDR3 is given with its conserved first and last residue. D genes are given only for firm matches. Where a row states a size, it is once, few, many or the class of an expanded clone; other rows omit it.

v_call,j_call,d_call,clone_size,cdr3_aa,cdr3_nt
TRBV7-2,TRBJ1-2,TRBD1,NA,CASSPLQGGDGYTF,TGTGCCAGCAGCCCCCTACAGGGGGGGGATGGCTACACCTTC
TRBV5-8,TRBJ1-5,NA,once,CASSLVGQALHQPQHF,TGTGCCAGCAGCTTGGTGGGGCAGGCCCTTCATCAGCCCCAGCATTTT
TRBV4-2,TRBJ1-2,NA,NA,CASSLAEETNYGYTF,TGTGCCAGCAGCCTAGCGGAAGAGACTAACTATGGCTACACCTTC
TRBV9,TRBJ2-2,NA,NA,CASSPGQRNTGELFF,TGTGCCAGCAGCCCTGGGCAGAGGAACACCGGGGAGCTGTTTTTT
TRBV7-9,TRBJ1-5,TRBD1,NA,CASSLAGTDNQPQHF,TGTGCCAGCAGCTTAGCCGGGACAGACAATCAGCCCCAGCATTTT
TRBV5-6,TRBJ2-5,NA,NA,CASSPGGPRRGTQYF,TGTGCCAGCAGCCCCGGGGGGCCACGCCGGGGGACCCAGTACTTC
TRBV27,TRBJ1-1,TRBD1,once,CASSQQGARVNTEAFF,TGTGCCAGCAGCCAACAGGGGGCGCGAGTGAACACTGAAGCTTTCTTT
TRBV30,TRBJ1-2,NA,once,CAWSVVSSSYGYTF,TGTGCCTGGAGTGTTGTCTCCTCGAGCTATGGCTACACCTTC
TRBV5-1,TRBJ2-7,TRBD1,once,CASSENRGIYEQYF,TGCGCCAGCAGCGAAAACAGGGGAATCTACGAGCAGTACTTC
TRBV6-5,TRBJ1-2,NA,NA,CASSPGTINYGYTF,TGTGCCAGCAGCCCCGGGACGATTAACTATGGCTACACCTTC
TRBV7-2,TRBJ2-1,TRBD1,NA,CASSSPGQGYNEQFF,TGTGCCAGCAGCTCACCGGGACAGGGGTACAATGAGCAGTTCTTC
TRBV7-3,TRBJ2-1,TRBD1,NA,CASSPRQGYNEQFF,TGTGCCAGCAGCCCTCGACAGGGGTACAATGAGCAGTTCTTC
TRBV10-2,TRBJ2-7,TRBD1,once,CASADRGPYEQYF,TGCGCCAGCGCTGACAGGGGGCCCTACGAGCAGTACTTC
TRBV7-2,TRBJ1-1,NA,NA,CASSLAWGRRTEAFF,TGTGCCAGCAGCTTAGCCTGGGGGAGGCGGACTGAAGCTTTCTTT
TRBV27,TRBJ2-1,TRBD1,NA,CASSLSDRVGEQFF,TGTGCCAGCAGTTTGTCGGACAGGGTGGGTGAGCAGTTCTTC
TRBV19,TRBJ1-2,NA,NA,CASNRGGNYGYTF,TGTGCCAGTAATCGAGGCGGAAACTATGGCTACACCTTC
TRBV20-1,TRBJ1-1,NA,NA,CSAGERREAFF,TGCAGTGCCGGGGAGCGCCGTGAAGCTTTCTTT
TRBV18,TRBJ2-7,TRBD1,NA,CASSPRDSSTYEQYF,TGTGCCAGCTCACCACGGGACAGCTCGACCTACGAGCAGTACTTC
TRBV11-2,TRBJ1-3,TRBD1,NA,CASSTGGQGSGNTIYF,TGTGCCAGCAGCACTGGTGGACAGGGGTCTGGAAACACCATATATTTT
TRBV4-1,TRBJ1-5,NA,NA,CASSQDTQLQVQHF,TGCGCCAGCAGCCAAGATACTCAATTGCAGGTCCAGCATTTT
TRBV28,TRBJ1-1,NA,NA,CASSLLGVEAFF,TGTGCCAGCAGTTTATTGGGAGTTGAAGCTTTCTTT
TRBV7-9,TRBJ2-4,NA,NA,CASSPAPGHNNIQYF,TGTGCCAGCAGCCCGGCCCCGGGACATAATAACATTCAGTACTTC
TRBV5-1,TRBJ2-6,NA,NA,CASSHGLDSGANVLTF,TGCGCCAGCAGCCACGGGTTAGACTCTGGGGCCAACGTCCTGACTTTC
TRBV5-1,TRBJ2-7,TRBD1,few,CASSSNSGTGGYEQYF,TGCGCCAGCAGCTCGAACTCCGGGACAGGGGGGTACGAGCAGTACTTC
TRBV6-5,TRBJ1-1,NA,NA,CASSRLHLSEAFF,TGTGCCAGCAGCCGACTTCACCTCTCTGAAGCTTTCTTT
TRBV4-3,TRBJ2-6,NA,NA,CASSQAISGANVLTF,TGCGCCAGCAGCCAAGCTATTTCTGGGGCCAACGTCCTGACTTTC
TRBV15,TRBJ1-5,NA,NA,CATSRPGGAQPQHF,TGTGCCACCAGCAGACCGGGGGGAGCCCAGCCCCAGCATTTT
TRBV20-1,TRBJ1-2,TRBD1,NA,CSARTGYGYTF,TGCAGTGCCCGGACAGGGTATGGCTACACCTTC
TRBV30,TRBJ1-2,NA,once,CACTPVGLGYGYTF,TGTGCCTGCACCCCCGTAGGGCTTGGCTATGGCTACACCTTC
TRBV19,TRBJ2-7,TRBD1,NA,CASATFRDRVYEQYF,TGTGCCAGCGCGACCTTCCGGGACAGGGTCTACGAGCAGTACTTC
TRBV18,TRBJ1-1,NA,NA,CASSPNGNPGKNTEAFF,TGTGCCAGCTCACCGAACGGGAATCCGGGGAAGAACACTGAAGCTTTCTTT
TRBV5-1,TRBJ2-5,TRBD1,once,CASSLAGQGVETQYF,TGCGCCAGCAGCTTGGCGGGACAGGGCGTCGAGACCCAGTACTTC
TRBV19,TRBJ1-2,TRBD1,NA,CASSSGQGGGYTF,TGTGCCAGTAGCTCCGGACAGGGAGGCGGCTACACCTTC
TRBV5-1,TRBJ2-3,NA,NA,CASSLASLDSDTQYF,TGCGCCAGCAGCTTGGCCAGCCTAGACTCAGATACGCAGTATTTT